This is a list of T cell receptor beta chains from one sample in a study of blood T cell repertoires in COVID-19. Libraries were prepared by immunoSEQ multiplex PCR; TCRdb keeps only in-frame clonotypes and omits some of them. The sample records a few hundred thousand clones, about 87% being singletons. Sequenced material: peripheral blood. The receptors derive from a man in his 60s who had recovered from COVID-19. Both conserved end residues are trimmed from each CDR3. D genes are given only for firm matches.

j_gene	d_gene	v_gene	CDR3aa
TRBJ1-1	-	TRBV2	ASTPFPREAF
TRBJ2-3	TRBD2	TRBV9	ASSVAGLAGADTQY
TRBJ2-2	-	TRBV13	ASSLTQGRPGELF
TRBJ2-7	TRBD2	TRBV19	ASRPKRGSYEQY
TRBJ2-5	-	TRBV6-5	ATWDSVVRAQY
TRBJ2-5	-	TRBV7-3	ASSTASQGTQY
TRBJ1-2	-	TRBV29-1	SVEQASPRDYGYT
TRBJ1-1	-	TRBV5-1	ASSPYTGLNTEAF
TRBJ2-3	TRBD1	TRBV7-8	ASSSDREIDTQY
TRBJ1-4	-	TRBV6-2/TRBV6-3	ASSHRPATNEKLF
TRBJ2-5	-	TRBV7-2	ASRPPGYQETQY
TRBJ2-7	TRBD1	TRBV6-5	ASSYLQGYEQY
TRBJ1-2	-	TRBV2	ASSEGGQIGYT
TRBJ1-1	TRBD1	TRBV5-6	ASSFGVRGLLTEAF
TRBJ1-2	TRBD1	TRBV6-1	ASSSGQGNNYGYT
TRBJ1-1	TRBD1	TRBV19	ASSPLKGTGANTEAF
TRBJ2-2	TRBD2	TRBV5-1	ASSIASGGNTGELF
TRBJ2-7	-	TRBV11-2	ASSLARDPQY
TRBJ2-5	TRBD2	TRBV7-9	ASSLRLAEETQY
TRBJ1-2	-	TRBV6-1	ASSESSFDIRNGYT
TRBJ1-1	-	TRBV10-3	AIAGYPNNTEAF
TRBJ1-3	-	TRBV6-5	ASKGVSGNTIY
TRBJ1-2	-	TRBV7-9	ASSEAGDGYT
TRBJ1-1	-	TRBV18	ASSPDRNQEAF